These 26 T cell receptor beta chains were sequenced from one sample in a study of human T cells and chemical hapten exposure. Sample time point: pre-sensitization, week 0. Treatment in this sample: therapeutic diphenylcyclopropenone sensitization with weekly scalp DPC. TCRdb re-derived calls from the RACE reads in MiXCR, one entry per CDR3 protein. The table includes about 85,000 distinct CDR3 sequences, roughly 8.5% detected once. This material consisted of whole blood, taken in connection with sensitization to the hapten diphenylcyclopropenone (DPC). These receptors originate from a man aged 40-49 years with alopecia areata. Some clones in this sample may be carry-over from other donors' samples.

This clonotype was seen only a few times. The V call is TRBV4-2, the J call TRBJ2-2; TRBD2 agrees at 8 bases. V lost 3 bases to trimming and J lost 1 base; unmatched junction nucleotides: 10. Germline V gives CDR1 LGHNA, CDR2 YNFKEQ. The CDR3 is 18 amino acids. The CDR3 reads CASSQVLTAGGNTGELFF. In nucleotides, the CDR3 is TGTGCCAGCAGCCAGGTTCTCACGGCGGGGGGGAACACCGGGGAGCTGTTTTTT.

The chain is built from TRBV6-2 or TRBV6-3 and TRBJ2-7; D not certain. The CDR3 length is 12 residues. V was clipped by 6 bases and J by 1 base, with 7 bases between them. The germline V gene encodes CDR1 MNHEY and CDR2 SVGEGT. The CDR3 coding sequence is TGTGCCAGCAGCCACAGTTCCTACGAGCAGTACTTC. Its protein product is CASSHSSYEQYF.

The rearrangement links TRBV5-6 to TRBJ2-6; D is unresolved. Looked up from germline, CDR1 is SGHDT and CDR2 is YYEEEE. Trimming removed 2 bases at V and 4 bases at J, with 16 bases between. The CDR3 consists of 17 residues. The CDR3 sequence: CASSFLNRVVGANVLTF. DNA for the CDR3: TGTGCCAGCAGCTTCCTCAACCGGGTGGTCGGGGCCAACGTCCTGACTTTC.

The chain recombines TRBV7-2 with TRBJ2-3; TRBD2 agrees at 8 bases. V lost 5 bases to trimming and J lost 2 bases; unmatched junction nucleotides: 9. In germline, CDR1 is SGHTA, CDR2 FQGNSA. The CDR3 is 16 amino acids. CDR3 nucleotide sequence: TGTGCCAGCAGCACGGGACTAGGGTCTCTCACAGATACGCAGTATTTT. Its translation: CASSTGLGSLTDTQYF.

This clonotype was counted between two and nine times. The gene calls are TRBV5-4 and TRBJ2-3; no firm D call. The germline V gene has CDR1 SGHNT and CDR2 YYREEE (reference sequence). The CDR3 totals 14 residues. Trimming left V 0 bases short and J 4 bases short, with 9 bases between. CDR3 sequence: CASSLAGQPDTQYF. As DNA, the CDR3 is TGTGCCAGCAGCTTGGCCGGCCAACCAGATACGCAGTATTTT. The full variable domain, with the rest looked up from reference TRBV5-4 and TRBJ2-3, is ETGVTQSPTHLIKTRGQQVTLRCSSQSGHNTVSWYQQALGQGPQFIFQYYREEENGRGNFPPRFSGLQFPNYSSELNVNALELDDSALYLCASSLAGQPDTQYFGPGTRLTVL.

Remarks on this clonotype: The germline gene is not matched at one end of the junction; a read error may be the cause. The chain joins TRBV19 to TRBJ2-6; 10 nucleotides agree with TRBD2. Germline CDR1 LNHDA, CDR2 SQIVND (reference sequence). The CDR3 has 19 residues. The DNA of the CDR3 is TGTTCCAGTAGTTCGCACTCACTAGCGGGAAGTGCTGGGGCCAACGTCCTGACTTTC. Translated: CSSSSHSLAGSAGANVLTF.

This clonotype was seen repeatedly, ten times or more. The V and J genes are TRBV6-2 or TRBV6-3 and TRBJ2-3, with 11 bases identical to TRBD2. The germline V gene encodes CDR1 MNHEY and CDR2 SVGEGT. With V trimmed by 4 bases and J by 1 base, 10 bases remained unmatched. CDR3 length equals 18 residues. The chain's CDR3 is CASSSLLAGARGTDTQYF. CDR3 sequence (DNA): TGTGCCAGCAGTTCCCTACTAGCGGGAGCCCGCGGCACAGATACGCAGTATTTT.

This clonotype was counted only a few times. For the CDR3, the DNA is TGTGCCAGCAGCTTAATCTTAAACTCCTACGAGCAGTACGTC. This codes for CASSLILNSYEQYV. The rearrangement links TRBV7-8 to TRBJ2-7; D call uncertain. This CDR3 spans 14 amino acids. The V end was cut by 2 bases, the J end by 0 bases, with 8 bases between. The germline V gene has CDR1 SGHVS and CDR2 FQNEAQ.

This clonotype came up many times. The J gene is TRBJ2-5, the V gene TRBV5-1; 7 bases agree with TRBD1. CDR3 length equals 14 residues. Germline-derived CDR1 and CDR2 are SGHRS and YFSETQ. V shed 7 bases, J shed 2 bases, and the junction held 8 bases outside the gene matches. The CDR3: CASRILTGQETQYF. DNA of the CDR3: TGCGCCAGCCGTATTTTGACAGGGCAAGAGACCCAGTACTTC.

At least ten counts were recorded for this clonotype. V usage is TRBV15 and J usage is TRBJ2-1; a weak D match, TRBD1 (5 bases). CDR3 size: 18 residues. The V gene lost 2 bases and the J gene lost 2 bases, with 19 bases spanning the gap. Germline loops: CDR1 LNHNV, CDR2 YYDKDF (reference sequence). CDR3 sequence: CATSRPAATGLTYNEQFF. The CDR3 bases are TGTGCCACCAGCAGACCCGCGGCTACAGGCCTAACCTACAATGAGCAGTTCTTC.

The chain recombines TRBV19 with TRBJ1-2; 8 nucleotides line up with TRBD1. This CDR3 is built from 13 residues. J gave up 6 bases and V 6 bases, and 6 bases lay outside the gene matches. CDR1 is LNHDA and CDR2 is SQIVND in the germline V gene (reference sequence). The CDR3 nucleotides are TGTGCCAGTAGCTGGACAGGGAAGGATGGCTACACCTTC. Its translation: CASSWTGKDGYTF.

This clonotype has a count of ten or more. The chain links TRBV7-8 to TRBJ2-3, with D possibly being TRBD1 (6 bases). The V gene lost 1 base and the J gene lost 3 bases, with 11 bases spanning the gap. Per the germline V gene, CDR1 is SGHVS and CDR2 is FQNEAQ. The CDR3 contains 15 residues. CDR3 loop: CASSLVTGWTDTQYF. The CDR3 DNA reads as TGTGCCAGCAGCTTAGTAACAGGGTGGACAGATACGCAGTATTTT. Full variable domain (outside the CDR3, taken from reference TRBV7-8 and TRBJ2-3): GAGVSQSPRYKVAKRGQDVALRCDPISGHVSLFWYQQALGQGPEFLTYFQNEAQLDKSGLPSDRFFAERPEGSVSTLKIQRTQQEDSAVYLCASSLVTGWTDTQYFGPGTRLTVL.

The chain couples TRBV15 to TRBJ2-1; 11 bases line up with TRBD2. The V gene's germline CDR1 is LNHNV and CDR2 YYDKDF (reference sequence). The CDR3 runs 15 residues. Losses at the gene ends were 6 bases for V and 4 bases for J; bases not matched to a gene: 5. CDR3: CATSRLAGTYNEQFF. The CDR3 DNA reads as TGTGCCACCAGTCGACTAGCGGGAACTTACAATGAGCAGTTCTTC. Variable domain in full (rest from reference TRBV15 and TRBJ2-1): DAMVIQNPRYQVTQFGKPVTLSCSQTLNHNVMYWYQQKSSQAPKLLFHYYDKDFNNEADTPDNFQSRRPNTSFCFLDIRSPGLGDTAMYLCATSRLAGTYNEQFFGPGTRLTVL.

This chain joins TRBV14 and TRBJ2-1; 10 positions match TRBD2. Germline V gene sequence: CDR1 SGHDN, CDR2 FVKESK. V shed 2 bases, J shed 5 bases, and the junction held 6 bases outside the gene matches. The CDR3 has 16 amino acids. This CDR3 reads CASSQSGTSAHNEQFF. As DNA, the CDR3 is TGTGCCAGCAGCCAATCCGGGACTAGCGCCCACAATGAGCAGTTCTTC. Drawing the rest from reference TRBV14 and TRBJ2-1, the complete variable domain is EAGVTQFPSHSVIEKGQTVTLRCDPISGHDNLYWYRRVMGKEIKFLLHFVKESKQDESGMPNNRFLAERTGGTYSTLKVQPAELEDSGVYFCASSQSGTSAHNEQFFGPGTRLTVL.

This clonotype has only a few counts. This sequence joins TRBV27 and TRBJ2-7, with 10 bases lining up with TRBD2. The CDR3 has 14 residues. CDR1 is MNHEY, CDR2 SMNVEV, per germline (reference sequence). V was pared by 8 bases and J by 4 bases, with 8 bases of the junction left unmatched. CDR3 loop: CASAASGRVYEQYV. The CDR3 DNA sequence: TGTGCCAGCGCGGCTAGCGGGAGAGTTTACGAGCAGTACGTC.

V is TRBV28 and J is TRBJ2-1; 8 nucleotides match TRBD1. Germline V gene lookup returns CDR1 MDHEN and CDR2 SYDVKM. CDR3 length equals 12 residues. V shed 10 bases and J 6 bases; nucleotides not matched to a gene: 5. This CDR3 is CATTDRVNEQFF. The CDR3 DNA reads as TGTGCCACCACGGACAGGGTCAATGAGCAGTTCTTC.

This clonotype was observed at least ten times. The V call is TRBV5-4, the J call TRBJ1-1; D is perhaps TRBD1 (6 bases). The CDR3 is 14 residues long. V was shortened by 0 bases and J by 0 bases, with 6 bases between the two germline ends. Germline V gene data show CDR1 as SGHNT and CDR2 as YYREEE (reference sequence). The CDR3 reads CASSLGTVNTEAFF. CDR3 coding DNA: TGTGCCAGCAGCTTGGGGACAGTGAACACTGAAGCTTTCTTT.

This clonotype was observed many times. This rearrangement joins TRBV25-1 to TRBJ1-2; D possibly corresponds to TRBD1 (6 bases). The V end was cut by 6 bases, the J end by 4 bases, with 12 bases between. Germline lookup yields CDR1 MGHDK and CDR2 SYGVNS. This CDR3 has 13 residues. This CDR3 reads CASSPTGPYGYTF. DNA for the CDR3: TGTGCCAGCAGCCCAACAGGGCCCTATGGCTACACCTTC.

This clonotype was seen more than once but under ten times. The chain carries TRBV4-1 and TRBJ2-7; a weak D match, TRBD1 (6 bases). The CDR3 is 15 amino acids. CDR1 is MGHRA, CDR2 YSYEKL, per germline. V was clipped by 3 bases and J by 2 bases, with 14 bases between them. DNA for the CDR3: TGCGCCAGCAGCCACCCTGGGGCAGGGGCCTACGAGCAGTACGTC. Translated, it gives CASSHPGAGAYEQYV.

This clonotype has more than one count but fewer than ten. The chain joins TRBV29-1 to TRBJ2-1; TRBD2 matches at 7 bases. J lost 2 bases, V lost 2 bases, and 3 bases had no gene match. CDR1 and CDR2 (germline): SQVTM, ANQGSEA. The CDR3 totals 14 residues. This chain's CDR3 is CSVEILAAYNEQFF. The CDR3 nucleotides are TGCAGCGTTGAAATTCTAGCGGCCTACAATGAGCAGTTCTTC.

This clonotype has at least ten counts. This sequence joins TRBV5-1 and TRBJ2-1, with 8 bases identical to TRBD1. V dropped 7 bases and J dropped 5; count of bases not matched to a gene: 8. Germline CDR1 is SGHRS and CDR2 is YFSETQ. The CDR3 runs 14 residues. CDR3 residues: CASRRTGSNNEQFF. The CDR3 coding sequence is TGCGCCAGCCGACGGACAGGGAGTAACAATGAGCAGTTCTTC.

This clonotype showed up many times. The CDR3 nucleotides read TGTGCCAGCAGTTACTCGCCCCAGGAGAAAGAGACCCAGTACTTC. Amino acids: CASSYSPQEKETQYF. The rearrangement joins TRBV6-5 to TRBJ2-5; no clear D. The CDR3 contains 15 residues. V gave up 0 bases and J gave up 3 bases, with 11 bases separating them. The germline V gene encodes CDR1 MNHEY and CDR2 SVGAGI.

This clonotype turned up a few times. The chain is built from TRBV20-1 and TRBJ2-1, with TRBD2 identical over 9 bases. V was pared by 4 bases and J by 4 bases, with 5 bases of the junction left unmatched. Germline CDR1 is DFQATT and CDR2 is SNEGSKA (reference sequence). This CDR3 has 14 residues. The CDR3 sequence: CSAIAGGPYNEQFF. As DNA, the CDR3 is TGCAGTGCTATCGCGGGAGGGCCTTACAATGAGCAGTTCTTC.

This clonotype was detected ten times or more. The J gene is TRBJ2-2, the V gene TRBV11-1; D is undetermined. Trimming took 11 bases from V and 1 from J, leaving 14 bases between them. From germline, CDR1 is SGHAT and CDR2 FQDESV (reference sequence). The CDR3 totals 14 residues. The CDR3 region has the DNA TGTGCCTCTGGGCGGAAAGGGAACACCGGGGAGCTGTTTTTT. It is translated as CASGRKGNTGELFF. Full variable domain (remainder filled in from reference TRBV11-1 and TRBJ2-2): EAEVAQSPRYKITEKSQAVAFWCDPISGHATLYWYRQILGQGPELLVQFQDESVVDDSQLPKDRFSAERLKGVDSTLKIQPAELGDSAMYLCASGRKGNTGELFFGEGSRLTVL.

This clonotype was seen repeatedly, ten times or more. V gene TRBV4-2 combines with J gene TRBJ2-7, with a tentative D call TRBD1 (6 bases). CDR1 and CDR2 (germline): LGHNA, YNFKEQ. Trimming stripped 8 bases from V and 7 bases from J, with 24 bases between. The CDR3 contains 15 residues. The CDR3 here is CASANTGSPPGEQYF. The CDR3 bases are TGTGCCAGCGCCAACACAGGGTCACCGCCGGGGGAGCAGTACTTC.

DNA for the CDR3: TGTGCCAGCAGCTTAGCCGTGGGGAGCTCGGCTTCGTCCTACAATGAGCAGTTCTTC. It yields the protein CASSLAVGSSASSYNEQFF. The chain employs TRBV7-9 and TRBJ2-1; TRBD2 is a possible D gene (5 bases). In germline, CDR1 is SEHNR, CDR2 FQNEAQ (reference sequence). V lost 0 bases to trimming and J lost 1 base, with 19 bases between them. The length of the CDR3 is 19 residues.